This paragraph reports one TCR beta chain. Its antigen is not identified. Other DNA variants within this sample encode the same CDR3. This entry is derived from a study of shared clonotypes between healthy human individuals. For the study at large: A couple of women and a few men aged 18 to 49 served as donors.

Naive CD8 cells were CD45RO-negative, positively selected for CCR7, excluding terminally differentiated effector memory CD45RA+ cells. Data came from immunoSEQ multiplex PCR; TCRdb stores just in-frame clones and leaves some out. The sample consists of around 1.9 million clones, 93% of them appearing once. Study results and caveats: The study found about 5% of naive CD4 clonotypes shared across several donors. Sampling was confined to blood; repertoires within tissues likely differ.

Sequencing input: naive CD8+ T cells from PBMCs. The receptor was isolated from a man in his late teens or twenties in good health. Some clones in this sample may be carry-over from other donors' samples.

The DNA of the CDR3 is TGTGCCAGCAGCCCACCGGGGAACACTGAAGCTTTCTTT. Its protein product is CASSPPGNTEAFF. This chain joins TRBV7-9 and TRBJ1-1, with unresolved D. Germline values: CDR1 SEHNR, CDR2 FQNEAQ (reference sequence). The V end lost 5 bases, the J end lost 1 base, and 8 bases lay between the germline ends. CDR3 length equals 13 residues.